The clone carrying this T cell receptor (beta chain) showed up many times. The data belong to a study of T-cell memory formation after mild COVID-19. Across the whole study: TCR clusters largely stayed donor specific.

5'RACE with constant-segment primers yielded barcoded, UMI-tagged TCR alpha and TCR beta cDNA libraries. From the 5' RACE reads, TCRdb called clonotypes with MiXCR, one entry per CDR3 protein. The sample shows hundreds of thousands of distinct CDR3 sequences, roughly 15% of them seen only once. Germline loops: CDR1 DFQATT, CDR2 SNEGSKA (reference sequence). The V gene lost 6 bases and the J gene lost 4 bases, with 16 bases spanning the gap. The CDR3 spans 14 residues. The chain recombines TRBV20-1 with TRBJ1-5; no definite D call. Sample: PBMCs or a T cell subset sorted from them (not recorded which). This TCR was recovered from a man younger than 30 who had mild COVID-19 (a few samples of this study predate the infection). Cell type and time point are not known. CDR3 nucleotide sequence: TGCAGTGCCCTTTCGGGCTCTGAAAATCAGCCCCAGCATTTT. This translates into CSALSGSENQPQHF.